Each of the 27 T cell receptor beta chains below was sequenced from the same sample in a study of OX40 agonist ivuxolimab in advanced cancers. Profiled with immunoSEQ multiplex PCR; TCRdb holds only in-frame clones, not every one. The profile covers about 79,000 clones, with around 92% appearing a single time and approximately 6.9% taken by the ten largest. The sequenced sample was CD4+ or CD8+ T cells sorted from blood, obtained in a trial of the OX40 agonist ivuxolimab. The receptors here all came from an adult with an advanced solid tumor such as melanoma, head and neck, liver or kidney cancer.

The genes are TRBV29-1 and TRBJ2-2; unclear D gene. CDR1 SQVTM and CDR2 ANQGSEA come from the germline V gene. The CDR3 is 13 amino acids. The V end lost 2 bases, the J end lost 7 bases, and 11 bases lay between the germline ends. This CDR3 reads CSVEKRANGELFF. Written as DNA, the CDR3 is TGCAGCGTTGAAAAACGGGCGAACGGGGAGCTGTTTTTT.

The chain employs TRBV5-1 and TRBJ2-1, with 11 bases that match TRBD2. The germline CDR1 and CDR2 sequences are SGHRS and YFSETQ. J was trimmed by 6 bases and V by 6 bases; bases with no gene match: 8. The CDR3 has 15 residues. CDR3 coding DNA: TGCGCCAGCAACTCCATTAGCGGGAGGGCCAATGAGCAGTTCTTC. It encodes CASNSISGRANEQFF. The whole variable domain, filled in from reference TRBV5-1 and TRBJ2-1, reads KAGVTQTPRYLIKTRGQQVTLSCSPISGHRSVSWYQQTPGQGLQFLFEYFSETQRNKGNFPGRFSGRQFSNSRSEMNVSTLELGDSALYLCASNSISGRANEQFFGPGTRLTVL.

For this clone: This CDR3 is also generated by other DNA sequences in the sample. The rearrangement uses TRBV5-4 and TRBJ1-1, with a possible D match to TRBD1 (5 bases). Germline V gene lookup returns CDR1 SGHNT and CDR2 YYREEE (reference sequence). CDR3 size: 15 residues. V shed 5 bases and J shed 1 base, with 15 bases lying between them. The CDR3 loop reads CASSSGTGWNTEAFF. For the CDR3, the DNA is TGTGCCAGCAGTTCCGGGACGGGGTGGAACACTGAAGCTTTCTTT.

This chain connects TRBV30 to TRBJ2-7; TRBD2 aligns across 7 bases. CDR1 GTSNPN and CDR2 SVGIG come from the germline V gene (reference sequence). With V trimmed by 0 bases and J by 2 bases, 7 bases remained unmatched. This CDR3 region has 15 residues. CDR3 sequence (DNA): TGTGCCTGGAGTGTTCCCGGACTAGTCCCCTACGAGCAGTACTTC. It codes for CAWSVPGLVPYEQYF.

The DNA for the CDR3 is TGTGCCAGCAGTTTCTCAGCTTCTGGGGCCAACGTCCTGACTTTC. Amino acid sequence: CASSFSASGANVLTF. The chain has TRBV6-5 and TRBJ2-6; D remains ambiguous. Germline V gives CDR1 MNHEY, CDR2 SVGAGI. V was trimmed by 4 bases and J by 1 base, leaving 8 bases between them. This CDR3 comprises 15 residues.

The J gene is TRBJ1-5, the V gene TRBV28, with D unresolved. The ends were cut back, 3 bases at V and 0 bases at J, with 6 bases in the middle. This CDR3 has 14 residues. Germline V lookup: CDR1 MDHEN, CDR2 SYDVKM. The CDR3 DNA is TGTGCCAGCAGTTTGTCCCCTAGCAATCAGCCCCAGCATTTT. It specifies CASSLSPSNQPQHF.

The V call is TRBV5-4, the J call TRBJ2-5; D remains unclear. The J call may be wrong; the DNA end is better matched by TRBJ2-7. Germline values: CDR1 SGHNT, CDR2 YYREEE (reference sequence). This CDR3 spans 11 amino acids. The CDR3 loop is CASSLVGEQYF. The CDR3 DNA reads as TGTGCCAGCAGCTTGGTCGGCGAGCAGTACTTC.

V is TRBV18 and J is TRBJ2-7; TRBD2 might be the D (5 bases). The germline V and J ends were trimmed by 3 bases and 5 bases, with 8 bases remaining between them. The CDR3 has 12 residues. Germline CDR1 reads KGHSH; CDR2 reads LQKENI. Here the CDR3 reads CASSPKRDEQYF. The CDR3 DNA reads as TGTGCCAGCTCACCTAAGAGGGACGAGCAGTACTTC.

The V call is TRBV5-6, the J call TRBJ2-5; D uncertain. The CDR3 is made up of 11 amino acids. Trimming took off 3 bases at V and 5 bases at J, with 5 bases between the two ends. The germline V gene has CDR1 SGHDT and CDR2 YYEEEE. This CDR3 reads CASSSRETQYF. In DNA form, the CDR3 reads TGTGCCAGCAGCTCCAGGGAGACCCAGTACTTC.

CDR3: CASSQAGSSYNEQFF. The CDR3 DNA is TGCGCCAGCAGCCAAGCCGGGAGCTCCTACAATGAGCAGTTCTTC. J is TRBJ2-1 and V is TRBV4-1; D might be TRBD2 (6 bases). Germline CDR1 and CDR2: MGHRA and YSYEKL. Trimming shortened V by 1 base and J by 0 bases, and 7 bases separated the two germline ends. CDR3 length: 15 residues.

This rearrangement joins TRBV29-1 to TRBJ2-2; 7 bases line up with TRBD2. The V and J ends lost 7 bases and 4 bases, in that order; junction bases with no gene match: 9. Per germline, CDR1 SQVTM and CDR2 ANQGSEA. The CDR3 length is 14 residues. The CDR3 DNA follows: TGCAGCGCCGGACGCGGGAGTGCCACCGGGGAGCTGTTTTTT. It codes for CSAGRGSATGELFF.

This chain links TRBV18 with TRBJ1-2; a possible D gene is TRBD1 (5 bases). V lost 5 bases and J 6 bases, leaving 22 bases between the germline ends. CDR3 length: 16 residues. CDR1 KGHSH and CDR2 LQKENI come from the germline V gene. CDR3 protein: CASSEYGAMAGDGYTF. The CDR3 DNA sequence: TGTGCCAGCTCAGAATACGGGGCGATGGCAGGTGATGGCTACACCTTC.

This chain links TRBV28 with TRBJ2-3; 7 bases align to TRBD2. The trim removed 4 bases at V and 2 bases at J, leaving 6 bases unmatched. This CDR3 has 15 residues. Germline values: CDR1 MDHEN, CDR2 SYDVKM. CDR3 residues: CASSYERGSTDTQYF. The CDR3 nucleotides are TGTGCCAGCAGTTACGAGCGGGGATCCACAGATACGCAGTATTTT.

The CDR3 loop is CASSLASPGLAIETQYF. CDR3 nucleotide sequence: TGTGCCAGCAGCTTAGCGAGTCCGGGACTAGCGATCGAGACCCAGTACTTC. This sequence joins TRBV7-9 and TRBJ2-5, with 10 bases aligning to TRBD2. The germline gives CDR1 SEHNR, CDR2 FQNEAQ (reference sequence). Trimming removed 0 bases from V and 5 bases from J; junction bases left unmatched: 9. This CDR3 has 17 amino acids.

The chain is built from TRBV27 and TRBJ1-1, with D perhaps TRBD1 (5 bases). This CDR3 is 13 amino acids long. Trimming stripped 11 bases from V and 4 bases from J, with 17 bases between. Germline V lookup: CDR1 MNHEY, CDR2 SMNVEV (reference sequence). In nucleotides, the CDR3 is TGTGCCTGTAGACGGAGGGGCGGCACTGAAGCTTTCTTT. Protein: CACRRRGGTEAFF.

Remarks on this clone: One junction end does not reproduce the germline sequence, and a read error may be involved. V and J are TRBV30 and TRBJ2-7, with D possibly being TRBD2 (5 bases). Looked up from germline, CDR1 is GTSNPN and CDR2 is SVGIG (reference sequence). The CDR3 consists of 13 residues. CDR3: CAWSVRRTGERRF. DNA of the CDR3: TGTGCCTGGAGTGTACGGAGGACTGGGGAACGCCGCTTC.

The genes are TRBV5-4 and TRBJ1-4, with a tentative D call TRBD1 (5 bases). V was pared by 5 bases and J by 10 bases, with 24 bases between. The germline CDR1 and CDR2 sequences are SGHNT and YYREEE (reference sequence). The CDR3 spans 16 residues. The CDR3 bases are TGTGCCAGCAGTATTTTTGTGGGTTCTCAAAGGGGAAAACTGTTTTTT. It yields the protein CASSIFVGSQRGKLFF. Full variable domain (remainder filled in from reference TRBV5-4 and TRBJ1-4): ETGVTQSPTHLIKTRGQQVTLRCSSQSGHNTVSWYQQALGQGPQFIFQYYREEENGRGNFPPRFSGLQFPNYSSELNVNALELDDSALYLCASSIFVGSQRGKLFFGSGTQLSVL.

In DNA form, the CDR3 reads TGTGCCAGTAGCTATAACCGGGGGGTAGCGGCCGGGGAGCTGTTTTTT. Amino acids: CASSYNRGVAAGELFF. The chain has TRBV19 and TRBJ2-2; 7 bases map to TRBD2. The CDR3 has 16 residues. J lost 6 bases, V lost 6 bases, and 13 bases had no gene match. Germline loops: CDR1 LNHDA, CDR2 SQIVND (reference sequence).

The chain joins TRBV19 to TRBJ1-5; D may be TRBD1 (5 bases). Germline V CDR1 and CDR2: LNHDA, SQIVND (reference sequence). The CDR3 covers 15 residues. Trimming shortened V by 3 bases and J by 3 bases, and 12 bases separated the two germline ends. CDR3 loop: CASSMGPLINQPQHF. The CDR3 bases are TGTGCCAGTAGTATGGGACCCTTAATCAATCAGCCCCAGCATTTT.

This chain uses TRBV11-2 with TRBJ2-3; D is perhaps TRBD2 (5 bases). V dropped 5 bases and J dropped 5 bases, with 14 bases sitting between them. Germline V gene lookup returns CDR1 SGHAT and CDR2 FQNNGV. The CDR3 spans 14 residues. Written as DNA, the CDR3 is TGTGCCAGCAGCCGAGCTTGGGCGGGAGATACGCAGTATTTT. Its protein product is CASSRAWAGDTQYF.

The rearrangement links TRBV5-1 to TRBJ2-5; D tentatively fits TRBD1 or TRBD2 (5 bases each). The CDR3 runs to 14 residues. CDR1 and CDR2 from the germline V gene are SGHRS and YFSETQ. The V end was cut by 4 bases, the J end by 1 base, with 11 bases between. The CDR3 region has the DNA TGCGCCAGCAGCACCGGGACCGCCCAAGAGACCCAGTACTTC. Translated, it gives CASSTGTAQETQYF.

The chain employs TRBV7-9 and TRBJ2-1; possibly TRBD1 for D (5 bases). V gave up 1 base and J gave up 9 bases, with 10 bases separating them. This CDR3 contains 13 residues. Germline lookup yields CDR1 SEHNR and CDR2 FQNEAQ (reference sequence). The DNA for the CDR3 is TGTGCCAGCAGCTTAGAGGGGTTCAGTGAGCAGTTCTTC. This codes for CASSLEGFSEQFF.

The chain uses TRBV5-1 and TRBJ2-7, with a weak D call TRBD2 (5 bases). The germline gives CDR1 SGHRS, CDR2 YFSETQ. This CDR3 comprises 14 residues. The V end lost 0 bases, the J end lost 1 base, and 8 bases lay between the germline ends. The CDR3 region is CASSLGRVSYEQYF. The CDR3 coding sequence is TGCGCCAGCAGCTTGGGGCGGGTATCCTACGAGCAGTACTTC.

The J gene is TRBJ1-3, the V gene TRBV6-1; D is undetermined. CDR1 is MNHNS, CDR2 SASEGT, per germline. V gave up 1 base and J gave up 2 bases, with 3 bases separating them. This CDR3 is 13 amino acids long. The CDR3 bases are TGTGCCAGCAGTGAAGTACCTGGAAACACCATATATTTT. As protein: CASSEVPGNTIYF.

The chain combines TRBV10-2 with TRBJ2-2; 7 positions agree with TRBD2. There are 13 residues in the CDR3. Germline CDR1 reads WSHSY; CDR2 reads SAAADI. The ends lost 9 bases at V and 6 bases at J; junction bases unmatched: 7. Here the CDR3 reads CASSTSFPGELFF. In DNA form, the CDR3 reads TGCGCCAGTTCGACTAGCTTTCCCGGGGAGCTGTTTTTT.

This chain joins TRBV18 and TRBJ2-7; 9 positions agree with TRBD2. CDR1 is KGHSH, CDR2 LQKENI, per germline. The J segment lost 7 bases and the V segment lost 2 bases, leaving 12 bases of the junction unmatched. This CDR3 spans 16 amino acids. The CDR3 spells CASSPALRGGRGEQYF. CDR3 DNA sequence: TGTGCCAGCTCACCAGCCCTGCGGGGGGGGAGGGGAGAGCAGTACTTC.

CDR3 bases: TGTGCCAGCAGTAAAACGGGACAGGGGCTGGGGAGGACAGATACGCAGTATTTT. Residues: CASSKTGQGLGRTDTQYF. This rearrangement joins TRBV27 to TRBJ2-3, with 10 bases lining up with TRBD1. The V and J ends lost 5 bases and 3 bases, in that order; junction bases with no gene match: 14. Germline-derived CDR1 and CDR2 are MNHEY and SMNVEV (reference sequence). This CDR3 spans 18 amino acids.